This TCR beta chain was found in a study of beta chain features in type 1 diabetes. On the study more broadly: There was similarity between patients and healthy donors in age, gender and cell yields.

On average, the one heparinised blood draw given by each donor was around 110 mL. General study points: Comparison showed that naive, central memory and Treg TCRB repertoires appeared more similar among patients than among healthy donors. Among patients with Type 1 diabetes, TCRB CDR3s were moderately but significantly shorter in every one of the four CD4+ subsets. The study found fewer insertions and more deletions at VDJ junctions in type 1 diabetes patients.

This clone has ten or more counts. The target antigen is unknown. Of the isolated RNA, all was reverse transcribed, and so the sequenced material was expressed TCRB transcripts. This table comes from immunoSEQ multiplex PCR, and its TCRdb copy is limited to in-frame clones, with some not included. The sample lists 300,000 to 450,000 clones; over 8.5% were seen once. The specimen sequenced was central memory CD4+ T cells from blood. The TCR originated in a young man with type 1 diabetes.

As DNA, the CDR3 is TGTGCCAGCAGGGAGGTCTCCTCCTACAATGAGCAGTTCTTC. Translated: CASREVSSYNEQFF. This chain connects TRBV7-2 to TRBJ2-1; maybe TRBD2 (5 bases). Germline V gene lookup returns CDR1 SGHTA and CDR2 FQGNSA. The CDR3 loop spans 14 amino acids. V gave up 6 bases and J gave up 0 bases, with 9 bases separating them.